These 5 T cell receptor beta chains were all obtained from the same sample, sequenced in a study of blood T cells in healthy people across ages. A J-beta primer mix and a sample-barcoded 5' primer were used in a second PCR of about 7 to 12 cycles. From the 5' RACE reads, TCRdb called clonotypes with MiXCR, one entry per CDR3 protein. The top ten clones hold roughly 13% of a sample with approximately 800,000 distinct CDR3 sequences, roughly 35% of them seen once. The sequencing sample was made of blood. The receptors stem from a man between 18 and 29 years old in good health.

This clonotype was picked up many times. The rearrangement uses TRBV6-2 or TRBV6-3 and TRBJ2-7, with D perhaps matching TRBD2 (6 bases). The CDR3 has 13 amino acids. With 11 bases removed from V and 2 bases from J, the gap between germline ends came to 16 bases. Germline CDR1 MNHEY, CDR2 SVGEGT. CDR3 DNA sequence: TGTGCCCACGCGGGACTTGCAACCTACGAGCAGTACTTC. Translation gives CAHAGLATYEQYF.

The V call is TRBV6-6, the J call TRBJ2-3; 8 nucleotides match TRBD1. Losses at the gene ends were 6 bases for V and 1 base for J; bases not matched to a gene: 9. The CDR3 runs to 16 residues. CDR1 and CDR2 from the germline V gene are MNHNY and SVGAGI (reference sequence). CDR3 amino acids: CASSPLDRGRTDTQYF. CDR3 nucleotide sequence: TGTGCCAGCAGCCCCCTCGACAGGGGTCGCACAGATACGCAGTATTTT.

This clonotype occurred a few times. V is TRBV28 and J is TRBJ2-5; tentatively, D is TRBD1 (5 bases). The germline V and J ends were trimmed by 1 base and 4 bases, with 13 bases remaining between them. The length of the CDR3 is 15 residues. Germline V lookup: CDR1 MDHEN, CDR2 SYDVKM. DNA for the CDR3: TGTGCCAGCAGTTTATTGACAGCCTCTCGAGAGACCCAGTACTTC. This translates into CASSLLTASRETQYF.

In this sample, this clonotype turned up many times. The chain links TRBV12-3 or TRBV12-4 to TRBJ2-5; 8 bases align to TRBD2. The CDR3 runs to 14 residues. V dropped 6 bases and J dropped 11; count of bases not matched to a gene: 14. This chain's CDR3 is CASRGTSGDNEQYF. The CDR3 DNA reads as TGTGCCAGCAGGGGGACTAGTGGAGACAATGAGCAGTACTTC.

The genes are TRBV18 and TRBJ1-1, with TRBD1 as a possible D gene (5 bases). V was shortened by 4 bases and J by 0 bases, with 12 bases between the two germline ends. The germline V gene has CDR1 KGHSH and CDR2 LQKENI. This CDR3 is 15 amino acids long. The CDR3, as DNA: TGTGCCAGCTCACTAGGGGAGGTTATGAACACTGAAGCTTTCTTT. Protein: CASSLGEVMNTEAFF.